These T cell receptor beta chains were read from a single sample in a study of CD8 T cells in ankylosing spondylitis. Using its own MiXCR run on the 5' RACE reads, TCRdb lists one record per CDR3 protein. The data contain 220,000 or so distinct CDR3 sequences, under 12% of them singletons. Sequencing was done on a sample of blood, either unsorted or a sorted T cell fraction (not recorded which). Every receptor here comes from a male donor with ankylosing spondylitis or in good health (not recorded which). CDR3s include the opening cysteine and the closing phenylalanine or tryptophan. The D gene is left open where the match is weak. Clone sizes are given selectively: once, few, many, or a class where the clone is expanded.

j_gene	v_gene	d_gene	abundance	CDR3aa	CDR3nt
TRBJ1-2	TRBV6-1	NA	few	CASSAPRTGNYGYTF	TGTGCCAGCAGCGCCCCCCGGACGGGGAACTATGGCTACACCTTC
TRBJ2-3	TRBV2	TRBD2	NA	CASGVGASGGDTQYF	TGTGCCAGCGGGGTTGGAGCTAGCGGGGGAGATACGCAGTATTTT
TRBJ2-7	TRBV5-1	NA	many	CASSRDSYEQYF	TGCGCCAGCAGCCGTGACAGTTACGAGCAGTACTTC
TRBJ2-5	TRBV5-5	NA	many	CASTRGNQETQYF	TGTGCCAGCACGAGGGGAAACCAAGAGACCCAGTACTTC
TRBJ2-3	TRBV20-1	NA	many	CSAREGGLRDTQYF	TGCAGTGCTAGAGAAGGGGGGCTACGGGATACGCAGTATTTT
TRBJ2-5	TRBV7-2	NA	NA	CASSDVGVQETQYF	TGTGCCAGCAGCGATGTCGGCGTCCAAGAGACCCAGTACTTC
TRBJ2-1	TRBV6-1	TRBD1	few	CGISTGLGNEQFF	TGCGGCATATCGACAGGGTTGGGGAATGAGCAGTTCTTC
TRBJ2-5	TRBV20-1	TRBD2	few	CSASDPASGGQETQYF	TGCAGTGCTAGCGACCCCGCTAGCGGGGGGCAAGAGACCCAGTACTTC
TRBJ2-2	TRBV25-1	NA	NA	CASSEMGDTGELFF	TGTGCCAGCAGTGAAATGGGGGACACCGGGGAGCTGTTTTTT
TRBJ1-6	TRBV7-3	NA	many	CASSLRGEGGSGSPLHF	TGTGCCAGCAGCTTAAGGGGGGAAGGTGGCAGTGGTTCACCCCTCCACTTT
TRBJ2-1	TRBV5-1	TRBD1	many	CASSLGTGIRNEQFF	TGCGCCAGCAGCTTGGGGACAGGGATCAGGAATGAGCAGTTCTTC
TRBJ2-7	TRBV5-1	NA	many	CASSYWGDSFASYEQYF	TGCGCCAGCAGCTACTGGGGGGACAGTTTTGCCTCCTACGAGCAGTACTTC
TRBJ1-1	TRBV7-6	NA	many	CASSETGNIGEAFF	TGTGCCAGCAGCGAAACAGGGAACATTGGTGAAGCTTTCTTT
TRBJ1-1	TRBV6-5	TRBD1	few	CASSYPEGQGAPGTEAFF	TGTGCCAGCAGTTACCCAGAGGGACAGGGGGCCCCGGGCACTGAAGCTTTCTTT
TRBJ2-7	TRBV28	NA	few	CASSFAGPREQYF	TGTGCCAGCAGTTTCGCCGGCCCTAGGGAGCAGTACTTC
TRBJ2-5	TRBV6-1	NA	many	CATIVPVYQETQYF	TGTGCCACCATTGTCCCCGTCTACCAAGAGACCCAGTACTTC
TRBJ2-2	TRBV12-3/TRBV12-4	NA	many	CASDLGGPGELFF	TGTGCCAGCGATTTGGGGGGGCCCGGGGAGCTGTTTTTT
TRBJ2-5	TRBV12-3/TRBV12-4	NA	few	CASRLAGRETQYF	TGTGCCAGCCGTCTGGCAGGGCGGGAGACCCAGTACTTC
TRBJ1-2	TRBV29-1	TRBD1	many	CSVGTGEANYGYTF	TGCAGCGTGGGTACAGGGGAAGCTAACTATGGCTACACCTTC